These 29 T cell receptor beta chains share one sample of origin, sequenced in a study of blood T cell repertoires in COVID-19. Libraries were prepared by immunoSEQ multiplex PCR; TCRdb keeps only in-frame clonotypes and omits some of them. Of 28,000 or so clones in the sample, about 90% were seen once. The sequenced sample was peripheral blood. These receptors came from a woman in her 50s with active COVID-19.

The V and J genes are TRBV5-3 and TRBJ2-3; D is unresolved. TRBV5-3 counts as an open reading frame of uncertain function. Deletions cut 6 bases from V and 5 bases from J, with 19 bases between. The CDR3 loop spans 15 amino acids. CDR3 region: CARTYPRHLQDTQYF. For the CDR3, the DNA is TGTGCCAGAACCTACCCCCGACATCTACAAGATACGCAGTATTTT.

The genes are TRBV28 and TRBJ2-7; possibly TRBD2 for D (6 bases). The V end lost 5 bases, the J end lost 7 bases, and 24 bases lay between the germline ends. CDR1 is MDHEN and CDR2 is SYDVKM in the germline V gene. The CDR3 contains 16 residues. CDR3 in amino acids: CASSPGLSSPVVEQYF. The DNA of the CDR3 is TGTGCCAGCAGTCCGGGACTCTCCTCGCCCGTCGTGGAGCAGTACTTC.

V and J are TRBV28 and TRBJ2-7; D is possibly TRBD1 (6 bases). This CDR3 contains 12 residues. V was pared by 9 bases and J by 7 bases, with 16 bases between. Germline lookup yields CDR1 MDHEN and CDR2 SYDVKM. CDR3 nucleotide sequence: TGTGCCAGTCAACAGGGTATTGGAGAGCAGTACTTC. Amino acid sequence: CASQQGIGEQYF.

The rearrangement joins TRBV9 to TRBJ2-7; 9 bases map to TRBD2. Trimming took 0 bases from V and 6 from J; bases not matched to a gene: 7. The CDR3 has 15 residues. The germline gives CDR1 SGDLS, CDR2 YYNGEE. CDR3 nucleotide sequence: TGTGCCAGCAGCGTAGCCCCAGCGGGAGGCGCCGAGCAGTACTTC. It is translated as CASSVAPAGGAEQYF.

This clone occurred a few times. V usage is TRBV24-1 and J usage is TRBJ2-1, with D possibly TRBD1 on 5 matching bases. Trimming removed 7 bases at V and 3 bases at J, with 15 bases between. Germline lookup yields CDR1 KGHDR and CDR2 SFDVKD. This CDR3 is 15 amino acids long. This chain's CDR3 is CATSPDNSVYNEQFF. The CDR3 region has the DNA TGTGCCACCAGCCCGGACAACTCAGTCTACAATGAGCAGTTCTTC.

The rearrangement links TRBV2 to TRBJ1-1, with TRBD1 identical over 7 bases. V dropped 4 bases and J dropped 11; count of bases not matched to a gene: 10. CDR1 SNHLY and CDR2 FYNNEI come from the germline V gene. The length of the CDR3 is 13 residues. For the CDR3, the DNA is TGTGCCAGCAGTGGGGGACAGTTCGGGTCTGCTTTCTTT. It translates to CASSGGQFGSAFF.

This chain connects TRBV6-5 to TRBJ1-1; 7 bases fit TRBD1. The CDR3 is made up of 13 amino acids. V lost 5 bases, J lost 3 bases, and 3 bases stayed unmatched. Germline loops: CDR1 MNHEY, CDR2 SVGAGI. CDR3 region: CASSTRGYTEAFF. CDR3 DNA: TGTGCCAGCAGTACCAGGGGGTACACTGAAGCTTTCTTT.

The chain couples TRBV6-6 to TRBJ1-5, with D perhaps matching TRBD1 (6 bases). Germline V gene sequence: CDR1 MNHNY, CDR2 SVGAGI (reference sequence). The CDR3 runs to 16 residues. Trimming stripped 5 bases from V and 2 bases from J, with 16 bases between. The CDR3 DNA reads TGTGCCAGCAGTATATCAGGGGATTTTGGCAATCAGCCCCAGCATTTT. This encodes CASSISGDFGNQPQHF.

The V gene is TRBV5-1, the J gene TRBJ2-5, with TRBD1 matching over 7 bases. CDR1 SGHRS and CDR2 YFSETQ come from the germline V gene. The CDR3 contains 16 residues. Trimming cost V 1 base and J 1 base; bases outside gene matches: 7. CDR3 nucleotides: TGCGCCAGCAGCTTGCCCCGAGGGACAGCCCAAGAGACCCAGTACTTC. Translation: CASSLPRGTAQETQYF.

A single count supports this clone. This chain joins TRBV18 and TRBJ2-3; D not certain. CDR3 length: 13 amino acids. Germline lookup yields CDR1 KGHSH and CDR2 LQKENI. Trimming pared 7 bases from V and 0 bases from J, leaving 8 bases between. CDR3 nucleotides: TGTGCCAGCTTGGAGAGTAGCACAGATACGCAGTATTTT. Translation gives CASLESSTDTQYF.

About this clone: An end of the junction does not agree with germline; a read error may underlie this. The genes are TRBV6-5 and TRBJ2-2, with TRBD1 identical over 8 bases. The CDR3 is made up of 16 amino acids. Germline CDR1 is MNHEY and CDR2 is SVGAGI. In DNA, the CDR3 is TGTGCCAGCAGCTACTCTTGGACAGGGAGATCCGGGGAGCTGTTTTTT. Residues: CASSYSWTGRSGELFF.

The chain joins TRBV21-1 to TRBJ2-3; the table gives TRBD1 as D, unverified against the DNA. TRBV21-1 is tagged as a pseudogene. CDR3 size: 18 residues. The CDR3 reads CASSKDTGREWCIDTQYF. CDR3 bases: TGTGCCAGCAGCAAAGATACAGGCAGGGAATGGTGTATAGATACGCAGTATTTT.

This chain uses TRBV15 with TRBJ2-1; D may be TRBD2 (5 bases). The CDR3 runs to 14 residues. V was clipped by 5 bases and J by 2 bases, with 10 bases between them. Germline assignment: CDR1 LNHNV and CDR2 YYDKDF (reference sequence). CDR3 sequence (DNA): TGTGCCACCAGCGGAAGCGGTCCCTACAATGAGCAGTTCTTC. Protein sequence: CATSGSGPYNEQFF.

V usage is TRBV12-3 or TRBV12-4 and J usage is TRBJ1-2; D uncertain. V was trimmed by 5 bases and J by 4 bases, leaving 8 bases between them. This CDR3 comprises 12 residues. The CDR3 is CASSPGIYGYTF. As DNA, the CDR3 is TGTGCCAGCAGTCCCGGGATCTATGGCTACACCTTC.

The chain recombines TRBV3-1 (or the pseudogene TRBV3-2) with TRBJ2-5, with D hard to call. CDR1 LGHDT and CDR2 YNNKEL come from the germline V gene (reference sequence). With 2 bases removed from V and 2 bases from J, the gap between germline ends came to 6 bases. This CDR3 has 13 amino acids. The CDR3 bases are TGTGCCAGCAGCCAACACTTACAAGAGACCCAGTACTTC. It codes for CASSQHLQETQYF.

The chain is built from TRBV5-1 and TRBJ1-1, with D possibly matching TRBD1 (5 bases). With 3 bases removed from V and 5 bases from J, the gap between germline ends came to 11 bases. The CDR3 is 13 residues long. The germline gives CDR1 SGHRS, CDR2 YFSETQ. CDR3 nucleotides: TGCGCCAGCAGCTCGACGACAGCGACTGAAGCTTTCTTT. This translates into CASSSTTATEAFF.

The chain is built from TRBV3-1 (or the pseudogene TRBV3-2) and TRBJ2-5; 7 nucleotides agree with TRBD1. Germline V gene data show CDR1 as LGHDT and CDR2 as YNNKEL (reference sequence). Losses at the gene ends were 1 base for V and 1 base for J; bases not matched to a gene: 3. This CDR3 is 15 amino acids long. CDR3 sequence: CASSQGTGVQETQYF. The CDR3 nucleotides are TGTGCCAGCAGCCAAGGTACAGGGGTCCAAGAGACCCAGTACTTC.

This chain joins TRBV2 and TRBJ2-7; D is possibly TRBD1 (6 bases). CDR3 size: 14 residues. Germline loops: CDR1 SNHLY, CDR2 FYNNEI. V was trimmed by 7 bases and J by 3 bases, leaving 16 bases between them. The DNA for the CDR3 is TGTGCCAGCAACTACAGGGTTAGGAGCTACGAGCAGTACTTC. It encodes CASNYRVRSYEQYF.

V usage is TRBV11-2 and J usage is TRBJ2-1; 9 bases agree with TRBD1. Losses at the gene ends were 5 bases for V and 8 bases for J; bases not matched to a gene: 10. Germline V lookup: CDR1 SGHAT, CDR2 FQNNGV. This CDR3 has 15 residues. The chain's CDR3 is CASSPRQGVSDEQFF. In DNA, the CDR3 is TGTGCCAGCAGCCCAAGACAGGGGGTGTCCGATGAGCAGTTCTTC.

The J gene is TRBJ1-5, the V gene TRBV18; possible D gene TRBD1, 5 bases. Between the trimmed V and J ends, which lost 3 bases and 4 bases, there was a span of 16 bases. CDR1 is KGHSH, CDR2 LQKENI, per germline. The CDR3 runs to 16 residues. CDR3 sequence reads: CASSPVGHGGNQPQHF. In nucleotides, the CDR3 is TGTGCCAGCTCACCCGTTGGGCACGGGGGTAATCAGCCCCAGCATTTT.

This rearrangement joins TRBV29-1 to TRBJ1-3; D is unclear. This CDR3 is built from 15 residues. Germline V lookup: CDR1 SQVTM, CDR2 ANQGSEA. Between the trimmed V and J ends, which lost 6 bases and 0 bases, there was a span of 15 bases. The CDR3 nucleotides are TGCAGCGTCGCTGCATCCTTGAGCTCTGGAAACACCATATATTTT. Translating gives CSVAASLSSGNTIYF.

This clone was counted between two and nine times. The chain is built from TRBV7-9 and TRBJ2-7, with 7 nucleotides matching TRBD1. Unmatched junction bases numbered 20, after V lost 5 bases and J lost 1 base. From germline, CDR1 is SEHNR and CDR2 FQNEAQ (reference sequence). This CDR3 comprises 19 residues. The CDR3 here is CASSADRVSPTQVSYEQYF. As DNA, the CDR3 is TGTGCCAGCAGCGCCGACAGGGTGTCGCCAACCCAGGTTTCCTACGAGCAGTACTTC.

The chain uses TRBV9 and TRBJ1-1; D remains ambiguous. V was clipped by 2 bases and J by 3 bases, with 8 bases between them. Germline V lookup: CDR1 SGDLS, CDR2 YYNGEE. This CDR3 region has 13 residues. This chain's CDR3 is CASSVGSDTEAFF. In nucleotides, the CDR3 is TGTGCCAGCAGCGTGGGCTCGGACACTGAAGCTTTCTTT. The whole variable domain, remainder taken from reference TRBV9 and TRBJ1-1, is DSGVTQTPKHLITATGQRVTLRCSPRSGDLSVYWYQQSLDQGLQFLIQYYNGEERAKGNILERFSAQQFPDLHSELNLSSLELGDSALYFCASSVGSDTEAFFGQGTRLTVV.

The chain has TRBV5-1 and TRBJ1-6, with D possibly TRBD1 on 6 matching bases. V dropped 4 bases and J dropped 4 bases, with 12 bases sitting between them. Germline-derived CDR1 and CDR2 are SGHRS and YFSETQ. This CDR3 region has 15 residues. CDR3 protein: CASSVGQSYNSPLHF. The DNA of the CDR3 is TGCGCCAGCAGCGTCGGACAGTCTTATAATTCACCCCTCCACTTT.

This clone has just one count. The chain has TRBV6-6 and TRBJ2-7, with 7 bases identical to TRBD2. The junction had 8 bases not matched to a gene; V was cut back by 2 bases and J by 1 base. Looked up from germline, CDR1 is MNHNY and CDR2 is SVGAGI (reference sequence). This CDR3 is 16 amino acids long. CDR3: CASSYDPAGKSYEQYF. CDR3 nucleotide sequence: TGTGCCAGCAGTTACGATCCAGCGGGGAAATCCTACGAGCAGTACTTC.

This clone occurred once. This chain joins TRBV28 and TRBJ2-7; 8 bases line up with TRBD1. This CDR3 is built from 14 residues. Trimming at V came to 3 bases and at J to 6 bases, leaving 7 bases not matched to a gene. The germline CDR1 and CDR2 sequences are MDHEN and SYDVKM. The chain's CDR3 is CASSLVTGVGEQYF. The CDR3 nucleotides are TGTGCCAGCAGTTTGGTGACAGGGGTGGGCGAGCAGTACTTC.

CDR3 in DNA: TGTGCCAGCAGCTTCGATCCGGGACAAACTGGCTACGAGCAGTACTTC. Amino acids: CASSFDPGQTGYEQYF. J is TRBJ2-7 and V is TRBV5-4; possibly TRBD1 for D (6 bases). V was pared by 2 bases and J by 3 bases, with 18 bases between. Germline loops: CDR1 SGHNT, CDR2 YYREEE (reference sequence). The CDR3 sequence is 16 residues long.

The chain links TRBV7-9 to TRBJ1-5; maybe TRBD1 (6 bases). The CDR3 has 14 amino acids. CDR1 and CDR2 from the germline V gene are SEHNR and FQNEAQ (reference sequence). Trimming removed 5 bases at V and 8 bases at J, with 16 bases between. The CDR3 loop is CASSTDRTLEPQHF. CDR3 sequence (DNA): TGTGCCAGCAGCACAGACAGGACGTTGGAGCCCCAGCATTTT.

The gene calls are TRBV6-1 and TRBJ2-1; tentatively, D is TRBD1 (5 bases). This CDR3 comprises 17 residues. V was trimmed by 3 bases and J by 0 bases, leaving 15 bases between them. CDR1 is MNHNS and CDR2 is SASEGT in the germline V gene. For the CDR3, the DNA is TGTGCCAGCAGTGAGAGACAGTTCTCGAGCTCCTACAATGAGCAGTTCTTC. This codes for CASSERQFSSSYNEQFF.